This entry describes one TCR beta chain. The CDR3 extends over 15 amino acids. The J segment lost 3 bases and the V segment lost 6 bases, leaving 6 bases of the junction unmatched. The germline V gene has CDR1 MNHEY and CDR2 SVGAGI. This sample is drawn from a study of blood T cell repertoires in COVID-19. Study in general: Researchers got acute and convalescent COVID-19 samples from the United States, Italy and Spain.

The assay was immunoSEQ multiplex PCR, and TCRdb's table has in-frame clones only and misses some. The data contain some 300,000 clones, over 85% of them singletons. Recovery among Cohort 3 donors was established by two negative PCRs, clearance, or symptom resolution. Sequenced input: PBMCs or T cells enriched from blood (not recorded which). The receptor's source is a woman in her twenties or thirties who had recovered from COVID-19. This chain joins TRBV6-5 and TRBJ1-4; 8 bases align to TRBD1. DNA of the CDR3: TGTGCCAGCAGCCACAGGGGGAGTTCTAATGAAAAACTGTTTTTT. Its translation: CASSHRGSSNEKLFF.